This T cell receptor (beta chain) emerged from a study of T cell responses to AZD1222 COVID-19 vaccine. Study-wide findings and caveats: Baseline antibody screening turned up just six seropositive AZD1222 recipients. Unmutated regions of variants are reportedly targeted by nearly half of spike-specific TCRs. Repertoires were obtained only post-peak T cell response. There were mostly white British donors and more females than males, and clonal diversity was possibly underestimated.

Concerning this clone itself: Antigen unknown.

TCRdb's table, derived via immunoSEQ multiplex PCR, lists solely in-frame clones and lacks some. This sample has some 120,000 clones; approximately 83% occur once, and the top ten carry roughly 3.8%. Germline V lookup: CDR1 SGHTA, CDR2 FQGTGA. Trimming at V came to 2 bases and at J to 2 bases, leaving 8 bases not matched to a gene. The CDR3 runs to 17 residues. The TCR originated in an adult in good health. The sequencing here drew on peripheral blood, taken on day 0 of MenACWY control vaccination. The chain uses TRBV7-3 and TRBJ1-5; 8 positions agree with TRBD1. The CDR3 is CASSLGGNRGGNQPQHF. CDR3 nucleotides: TGTGCCAGCAGCTTAGGAGGTAACAGGGGGGGCAATCAGCCCCAGCATTTT.